A selection of T cell receptor beta chains follows, all from one sample in a study of blood T cell repertoires in COVID-19. Profiled with immunoSEQ multiplex PCR; TCRdb holds only in-frame clones, not every one. The sample includes 75,000 or so clones, approximately 80% of them seen just once. The sequencing sample was made of peripheral blood. Source of these receptors: a man aged 60 to 75 with active or convalescent COVID-19. The CDR3 runs from the conserved cysteine through the conserved F or W. Each record gives: CDR3 DNA, CDR3 protein, V gene, clone size, D gene, J gene, CDR3 length. D genes are given only for firm matches. The size field is filled for only some rows; it gives once, few, many or a size class.

CDR3nt: TGTGCCAGCAGATCTACGGAGGGTGGACAGCCCCAGCATTTT
CDR3aa: CASRSTEGGQPQHF
v_gene: TRBV2
abundance: few
d_gene: .
j_gene: TRBJ1-5
len: 14

CDR3nt: TGTGCCAGCAGCGTCCTTAGCGGGGGGCCCACAGATACGCAGTATTTT
CDR3aa: CASSVLSGGPTDTQYF
v_gene: TRBV9
abundance: once
d_gene: TRBD2
j_gene: TRBJ2-3
len: 16

CDR3nt: TGTGCCAGCAGCTTAAGCAGGGGACACTACGAGCAGTACTTC
CDR3aa: CASSLSRGHYEQYF
v_gene: TRBV7-8
abundance: few
d_gene: .
j_gene: TRBJ2-7
len: 14

CDR3nt: TGTGCCAGCAGCGCGGTGACTAGCGGGGGGTACAATGAGCAGTTCTTC
CDR3aa: CASSAVTSGGYNEQFF
v_gene: TRBV9
abundance: .
d_gene: TRBD2
j_gene: TRBJ2-1
len: 16

CDR3nt: TGTGCCAGCAGCGGAACAGGGTTGGGCACGGCCCAGTACTTC
CDR3aa: CASSGTGLGTAQYF
v_gene: TRBV9
abundance: medium-sized
d_gene: .
j_gene: TRBJ2-5
len: 14

CDR3nt: TGTGCCACCAGTGCCCGGACAGGGGTGGTCGGGGGGCTCACAGATACGCAGTATTTT
CDR3aa: CATSARTGVVGGLTDTQYF
v_gene: TRBV24-1
abundance: once
d_gene: TRBD1
j_gene: TRBJ2-3
len: 19

CDR3nt: TGTGCCAGCTCACCCCAAGGGGGGGCCAACACTGAAGCTTTCTTT
CDR3aa: CASSPQGGANTEAFF
v_gene: TRBV18
abundance: .
d_gene: .
j_gene: TRBJ1-1
len: 15

CDR3nt: TGTGCCAGCTCACCACTGGGGACTAGCGGGGGGCGCGCTAGTGAGCAGTTCTTC
CDR3aa: CASSPLGTSGGRASEQFF
v_gene: TRBV18
abundance: .
d_gene: TRBD2
j_gene: TRBJ2-1
len: 18

CDR3nt: TGTGCCAGCAGCTGGACAGGGGCCCACTATGGCTACACCTTC
CDR3aa: CASSWTGAHYGYTF
v_gene: TRBV27
abundance: .
d_gene: TRBD1
j_gene: TRBJ1-2
len: 14

CDR3nt: TGTGCCAGCAGCTTGGTCCCCGGGGGGGACCAGCCCCAGCATTTT
CDR3aa: CASSLVPGGDQPQHF
v_gene: TRBV5-5
abundance: .
d_gene: .
j_gene: TRBJ1-5
len: 15

CDR3nt: TGTGCCAGTAGTATGAGGGCAGGGGTAATGCAGCCCCAGCATTTT
CDR3aa: CASSMRAGVMQPQHF
v_gene: TRBV19
abundance: once
d_gene: .
j_gene: TRBJ1-5
len: 15

CDR3nt: TGTGCCAGCAGTCTCGGGGGCTCTGGGGCCAACGTCCTGACTTTC
CDR3aa: CASSLGGSGANVLTF
v_gene: TRBV6-2/TRBV6-3
abundance: once
d_gene: .
j_gene: TRBJ2-6
len: 15

CDR3nt: TGTGCCAGCAGCCAAGCCGGGACAGGGACTGAAAAACTGTTTTTT
CDR3aa: CASSQAGTGTEKLFF
v_gene: TRBV14
abundance: .
d_gene: TRBD1
j_gene: TRBJ1-4
len: 15

CDR3nt: TGTGCCAGCAGTCCCATATCGACAGGGGGCAGATATGGCTACACCTTC
CDR3aa: CASSPISTGGRYGYTF
v_gene: TRBV27
abundance: .
d_gene: TRBD1
j_gene: TRBJ1-2
len: 16

CDR3nt: TGTGCCAGCAGCCAACTACGGCAGCGGAACACTGAAGCTTTCTTT
CDR3aa: CASSQLRQRNTEAFF
v_gene: TRBV14
abundance: .
d_gene: .
j_gene: TRBJ1-1
len: 15

CDR3nt: TGTGCCAGCAGCCCAATACTAGCGGGGGCATCCTACGAGCAGTACTTC
CDR3aa: CASSPILAGASYEQYF
v_gene: TRBV7-9
abundance: .
d_gene: TRBD2
j_gene: TRBJ2-7
len: 16

CDR3nt: TGTGCCAGCAGGGCACAGGGGCGAGGTAATTCACCCCTCCACTTT
CDR3aa: CASRAQGRGNSPLHF
v_gene: TRBV2
abundance: .
d_gene: TRBD1
j_gene: TRBJ1-6
len: 15

CDR3nt: TGTGCCACTAGAGAAGGGGGCCTCCCCTCAGATACGCAGTATTTT
CDR3aa: CATREGGLPSDTQYF
v_gene: TRBV19
abundance: .
d_gene: TRBD1
j_gene: TRBJ2-3
len: 15

CDR3nt: TGTGCCAGCAGCAACCGGGACAGGGGGACCGGGGAGCTGTTTTTT
CDR3aa: CASSNRDRGTGELFF
v_gene: TRBV5-5
abundance: .
d_gene: TRBD1
j_gene: TRBJ2-2
len: 15

CDR3nt: TGTGCCAGCAGTGAGTTTGCGGGGGCGGGAGAGACCCAGTACTTC
CDR3aa: CASSEFAGAGETQYF
v_gene: TRBV5-8
abundance: .
d_gene: .
j_gene: TRBJ2-5
len: 15

CDR3nt: TGTGCCAGCAGCTTAGGGCAGGGGGCACGGGGCTACACCTTC
CDR3aa: CASSLGQGARGYTF
v_gene: TRBV7-2
abundance: .
d_gene: TRBD1
j_gene: TRBJ1-2
len: 14

CDR3nt: TGCAGCGTTGGTGATGTTCCCGGTGAGGGGCAGTACTTC
CDR3aa: CSVGDVPGEGQYF
v_gene: TRBV29-1
abundance: .
d_gene: .
j_gene: TRBJ2-7
len: 13

CDR3nt: TGTGCCAGCAGTTTCAAGCGGCAAGAGACCCAGTACTTC
CDR3aa: CASSFKRQETQYF
v_gene: TRBV12-3/TRBV12-4
abundance: .
d_gene: .
j_gene: TRBJ2-5
len: 13

CDR3nt: TGTGCCACCAGTGATTTGAGGGGTTGGGAGACCCAGTACTTC
CDR3aa: CATSDLRGWETQYF
v_gene: TRBV24-1
abundance: .
d_gene: .
j_gene: TRBJ2-5
len: 14

CDR3nt: TGTGCCAGCAGCCCGGGACAGGGGTTCACAGATACGCAGTATTTT
CDR3aa: CASSPGQGFTDTQYF
v_gene: TRBV7-6
abundance: .
d_gene: TRBD1
j_gene: TRBJ2-3
len: 15

CDR3nt: TGTGCCAGCAGCTTACGCCCTCGGGGGGCGGGTGAGCAGTTCTTC
CDR3aa: CASSLRPRGAGEQFF
v_gene: TRBV7-3
abundance: .
d_gene: .
j_gene: TRBJ2-1
len: 15

CDR3nt: TGCGCCAGCAGCCCCACCAGTACGGAGACCCAGTACTTC
CDR3aa: CASSPTSTETQYF
v_gene: TRBV5-1
abundance: .
d_gene: .
j_gene: TRBJ2-5
len: 13

CDR3nt: TGTGCCAGTAGTATAACAGGGTATAACTATGGCTACACCTTC
CDR3aa: CASSITGYNYGYTF
v_gene: TRBV19
abundance: .
d_gene: .
j_gene: TRBJ1-2
len: 14

CDR3nt: TGTGCCAGTAGTAGCGGGGGGGCCAGATCCCTAGCCAAAAACATTCAGTACTTC
CDR3aa: CASSSGGARSLAKNIQYF
v_gene: TRBV19
abundance: once
d_gene: TRBD2
j_gene: TRBJ2-4
len: 18

CDR3nt: TGCGCCAGCAGCTTGGGGGCCGGGGTTGGCTACACCTTC
CDR3aa: CASSLGAGVGYTF
v_gene: TRBV5-1
abundance: .
d_gene: .
j_gene: TRBJ1-2
len: 13

CDR3nt: TGTGCCAGCAGCCTCTGGACAGGGGGGAACTATGGCTACACCTTC
CDR3aa: CASSLWTGGNYGYTF
v_gene: TRBV11-2
abundance: .
d_gene: TRBD1
j_gene: TRBJ1-2
len: 15

CDR3nt: TGTGCCAGCTCACCGCAGGGGGCCGAGGAGACCCAGTACTTC
CDR3aa: CASSPQGAEETQYF
v_gene: TRBV18
abundance: .
d_gene: TRBD1
j_gene: TRBJ2-5
len: 14

CDR3nt: TGTGCCAGCTCCCCGGGGTATACCTACGAGCAGTACTTC
CDR3aa: CASSPGYTYEQYF
v_gene: TRBV2
abundance: .
d_gene: .
j_gene: TRBJ2-7
len: 13

CDR3nt: TGTGCCAGCAGCCAAGAGGGGACAGGAAGCTACGAGCAGTACTTC
CDR3aa: CASSQEGTGSYEQYF
v_gene: TRBV3-1/TRBV3-2
abundance: .
d_gene: TRBD1
j_gene: TRBJ2-7
len: 15

CDR3nt: TGCGCCAGCAGCTTGGGTAGCGGGGGTGAGACCCAGTACTTC
CDR3aa: CASSLGSGGETQYF
v_gene: TRBV5-1
abundance: .
d_gene: TRBD2
j_gene: TRBJ2-5
len: 14

CDR3nt: TGTGCCAGCAGCTCGATGACAGAAGCTAACTATGGCTACACCTTC
CDR3aa: CASSSMTEANYGYTF
v_gene: TRBV7-6
abundance: .
d_gene: .
j_gene: TRBJ1-2
len: 15

CDR3nt: TGTGCCTCCAATCGGGGGGGGGCTAATGGCTACACCTTC
CDR3aa: CASNRGGANGYTF
v_gene: TRBV28
abundance: .
d_gene: .
j_gene: TRBJ1-2
len: 13

CDR3nt: TGTGCCAGCAGCGTAGGTGACAGGGAGATCGAAAAACTGTTTTTT
CDR3aa: CASSVGDREIEKLFF
v_gene: TRBV9
abundance: many
d_gene: TRBD1
j_gene: TRBJ1-4
len: 15

CDR3nt: TGTGCCAGCAGCAAACTCCGGACACAATCTCTGGGGGAGGGGTATGGCTACACCTTC
CDR3aa: CASSKLRTQSLGEGYGYTF
v_gene: TRBV21-1
abundance: .
d_gene: .
j_gene: TRBJ1-2
len: 19

CDR3nt: TGTGCCAGCAGCCGACAGGACTATGGCTACACCTTC
CDR3aa: CASSRQDYGYTF
v_gene: TRBV12-3/TRBV12-4
abundance: .
d_gene: .
j_gene: TRBJ1-2
len: 12

CDR3nt: TGTGCCAGCAGCGTCCATACAGGGGAAGAGACCCAGTACTTC
CDR3aa: CASSVHTGEETQYF
v_gene: TRBV7-6
abundance: .
d_gene: TRBD1
j_gene: TRBJ2-5
len: 14

CDR3nt: TGTGCCTGGAGAGAGTTCTATGGCTACACCTTC
CDR3aa: CAWREFYGYTF
v_gene: TRBV30
abundance: .
d_gene: .
j_gene: TRBJ1-2
len: 11

CDR3nt: TGTGCCAGCAGCCGGACAGGCTCCGGGGAGCTGTTTTTT
CDR3aa: CASSRTGSGELFF
v_gene: TRBV6-5
abundance: .
d_gene: TRBD1
j_gene: TRBJ2-2
len: 13

CDR3nt: TGTGCCAGCAGCGAACTAGCGGGGGTTTACAATGAGCAGTTCTTC
CDR3aa: CASSELAGVYNEQFF
v_gene: TRBV3-1/TRBV3-2
abundance: .
d_gene: TRBD2
j_gene: TRBJ2-1
len: 15

CDR3nt: TGTGCCAGCAGCCCCTGGACAGGGCGCGCAGATACGCAGTATTTT
CDR3aa: CASSPWTGRADTQYF
v_gene: TRBV7-9
abundance: .
d_gene: TRBD1
j_gene: TRBJ2-3
len: 15

CDR3nt: TGTGCCTGGTGGGGACAGTTCTATGGCTACACCTTC
CDR3aa: CAWWGQFYGYTF
v_gene: TRBV30
abundance: .
d_gene: TRBD1
j_gene: TRBJ1-2
len: 12

CDR3nt: TGTGCCAGCAGCTCCACTGCGAACTATGGCTACACCTTC
CDR3aa: CASSSTANYGYTF
v_gene: TRBV11-2
abundance: .
d_gene: .
j_gene: TRBJ1-2
len: 13

CDR3nt: TGTGCCAGCAGCCCCGGGGGGCGAGGAGACACTGAAGCTTTCTTT
CDR3aa: CASSPGGRGDTEAFF
v_gene: TRBV5-4
abundance: .
d_gene: .
j_gene: TRBJ1-1
len: 15

CDR3nt: TGTGCCAGCAGTGAACACAGGGGACCCCGCTCCTACAATGAGCAGTTCTTC
CDR3aa: CASSEHRGPRSYNEQFF
v_gene: TRBV25-1
abundance: .
d_gene: TRBD1
j_gene: TRBJ2-1
len: 17

CDR3nt: TGTGCCAGCAGCGTAGCCCCTTCGACAGAGATGAACACTGAAGCTTTCTTT
CDR3aa: CASSVAPSTEMNTEAFF
v_gene: TRBV9
abundance: .
d_gene: .
j_gene: TRBJ1-1
len: 17

CDR3nt: TGCAGCACTGACAGGGGGCGAAATACGCAGTATTTT
CDR3aa: CSTDRGRNTQYF
v_gene: TRBV29-1
abundance: .
d_gene: TRBD1
j_gene: TRBJ2-3
len: 12

CDR3nt: TGTGCCAGCAGTGCCCTGACGGGCGAGCAGTACTTC
CDR3aa: CASSALTGEQYF
v_gene: TRBV6-4
abundance: .
d_gene: .
j_gene: TRBJ2-7
len: 12

CDR3nt: TGTGCCAGCAGCTTAGCTCGGGCAGGGGAGGATACGCAGTATTTT
CDR3aa: CASSLARAGEDTQYF
v_gene: TRBV7-9
abundance: .
d_gene: .
j_gene: TRBJ2-3
len: 15

CDR3nt: TGTGCCAGCAGCCTAGGGGACAGGGGTAATGAAAAACTGTTTTTT
CDR3aa: CASSLGDRGNEKLFF
v_gene: TRBV7-9
abundance: .
d_gene: TRBD1
j_gene: TRBJ1-4
len: 15

CDR3nt: TGTGCCAGCAGCTTGGCCGGGTCTGGAAACACCATATATTTT
CDR3aa: CASSLAGSGNTIYF
v_gene: TRBV5-4
abundance: .
d_gene: .
j_gene: TRBJ1-3
len: 14

CDR3nt: TGTGCCAGCAGCTTAGCTAACAGGGGGGATGAGCAGTTCTTC
CDR3aa: CASSLANRGDEQFF
v_gene: TRBV7-8
abundance: .
d_gene: TRBD1
j_gene: TRBJ2-1
len: 14

CDR3nt: TGTGCCAGCAGCTTAGGGACTAGCGGGGGGGAGCAGTTCTTC
CDR3aa: CASSLGTSGGEQFF
v_gene: TRBV11-2
abundance: .
d_gene: TRBD2
j_gene: TRBJ2-1
len: 14

CDR3nt: TGTGCCAGCAGCTCCCCGGGACAGGGAGGATATTTCTACGAGCAGTACTTC
CDR3aa: CASSSPGQGGYFYEQYF
v_gene: TRBV11-2
abundance: .
d_gene: TRBD1
j_gene: TRBJ2-7
len: 17